The present entry profiles one TCR beta chain with its context. The data stem from a study of blood T cell repertoires in COVID-19. About the study: Samples of COVID-19 (acute and convalescent) were obtained from the United States, Italy and Spain. In each case, the material was cDNA or gDNA derived from T cells, B-cell-depleted T cells, or PBMCs.

Authors' data handling: Nucleated cell number was recorded as an estimate derived from reference gene primer amplification. Here immunoSEQ multiplex PCR was the method, and the copy in TCRdb shows in-frame clones only, minus some. That table supplies the V and J calls and clone size; D and trimming were determined from the DNA. The sample gives over 250,000 clones, about 88% of which show up once; around 2% is in the top ten. The CDR3 sequence is 18 residues long. V lost 7 bases to trimming and J lost 6 bases; unmatched junction nucleotides: 16. Germline CDR1 is MDHEN and CDR2 is SYDVKM. Those who participated ranged in age from roughly 18 to 100 years and resided in 20 to 30 US areas.

The sequence derives from a woman aged 55-69 years in a cohort exposed to, infected with or recovered from COVID-19 (not recorded which). The specimen was PBMCs or T cells enriched from blood (not recorded which). The chain uses TRBV28 and TRBJ2-3; TRBD2 aligns across 13 bases. DNA of the CDR3: TGTGCCAGCAAATTACCCTTAGGGACTAGCGGGATTGGGGATACGCAGTATTTT. This codes for CASKLPLGTSGIGDTQYF.